This T cell receptor (beta chain) emerged from a study of T cell repertoires in cytomegalovirus infection (dated by TCRdb to about 2019). About the full investigation: The peptide stimulations were aimed at well-studied HLA-B-restricted epitopes as well as recently identified HLA-C-restricted CMV epitopes, whose presentation resists viral immunomodulation. Donor HLA type was relevant to the analysis, as public TCR beta signatures indicated carriage of CMV infection together with the matching HLA type. What the research found in general, with its limitations: The ex vivo response was dominated by HLA-C-restricted CMV-specific TCR beta clonotypes, which also provided the single most frequent clonotype in two of eight donors. In both this cohort and an independent roughly 350-donor cohort, the cumulative frequency of public TCR beta family members distinguished carriers of CMV infection plus the relevant HLA type.

Points on this clonotype: Its antigen remains undetermined. Base qualities are missing; no much larger clone stands one base away.

Spanning cysteine to phenylalanine, the CDR3 consists of 14 amino acids. Just CDR3 DNA is preserved here, 42 bases in frame from base 1. CDR1 LGHNT and CDR2 FRNRAP were looked up in the germline V gene. Trimming accounts for 1 base at V and 9 bases at J, while the number of junction bases matched to no gene is 4. Reading the label with the study, this specimen's treatment or condition is: in vitro stimulation with specific CMV peptide epitopes to enrich CMV-specific T cells. These reads were obtained on an Illumina HiSeq 1500. The raw public reads went through TCRdb reprocessing: fastp at Q25, MiXCR clone calling, in-frame beta chains kept. Each entry merges the rows of one CDR3 protein and shows their most common DNA and genes. Recorded for this sample are approximately 120,000 distinct CDR3 sequences; around 32% of them occurred a single time. About 54% of the sample belongs to the ten largest clones.

The sequenced sample was CD8+ T cells from cultured PBMCs, obtained from culture after CMV antigen stimulation. The sequence links TRBV12-5 to TRBJ1-1; a stretch of 11 junction bases matches TRBD1. This receptor was taken from a human donor in good health (CMV status not recorded). Some clones in this sample may be carry-over from other donors' samples. The CDR3 sequence is CASGLAGQGAQAFF. The DNA reads TGTGCTAGTGGTTTGGCTGGACAGGGGGCCCAAGCTTTCTTT.